The 22 T cell receptor beta chains below come from one sample, sequenced in a study of naive and memory T cell subsets. Study outcomes and limitations: Possibly reflecting memory cells re-expressing CD45RA, a few larger clonotypes occurred in naive repertoires, especially CD8.

Two oligonucleotides, mixed equimolar, formed the beta constant-region primer covering TRBC1 and TRBC2. Nested alpha and beta constant-region primers with the SP2 primer drove four PCR rounds on ligated cDNA. TCRdb reprocessed the UMI-ligation and nested PCR reads via MiXCR and lists one record per CDR3 protein. The sample includes approximately 90,000 distinct CDR3 sequences, 11% of them seen just once. These receptors' antigens are unknown. Sequencing used naive CD4+ T cells from blood. The receptors derive from a human donor in good health.

The rearrangement uses TRBV6-2 or TRBV6-3 and TRBJ1-1, with D perhaps matching TRBD1 (5 bases). V lost 0 bases and J lost 0, with 20 bases in between. The CDR3 is made up of 19 amino acids. The V gene's germline CDR1 is MNHEY and CDR2 SVGEGT. As DNA, the CDR3 is TGTGCCAGCAGTTACTCGACGGCCACAGGCGGAACAATGAACACTGAAGCTTTCTTT. It yields the protein CASSYSTATGGTMNTEAFF.

J is TRBJ2-3 and V is TRBV12-3 or TRBV12-4; no clear D gene. The CDR3 consists of 12 residues. V lost 5 bases and J lost 4, with 7 bases in between. In DNA form, the CDR3 reads TGTGCCAGCAGTCCTAGGGCAGATACGCAGTATTTT. Translation: CASSPRADTQYF.

Concerning this clonotype itself: Germline is not matched at one junction end, which may reflect a read error. The chain joins TRBV7-7 to TRBJ1-1; unclear D gene. This CDR3 is built from 13 residues. Germline V gene sequence: CDR1 SSHAT, CDR2 FNYEAQ (reference sequence). CDR3 nucleotide sequence: TGTGCTAGCAGCTTTTCAGAGAACACTGAAGCTTTCTTT. Translated: CASSFSENTEAFF.

This clonotype has only a few counts. The rearrangement links TRBV7-2 to TRBJ2-4; possible D gene TRBD2, 6 bases. This CDR3 region has 18 residues. In germline, CDR1 is SGHTA, CDR2 FQGNSA. Trimming cost V 2 bases and J 0 bases, with 17 bases left between them. The CDR3 sequence: CASSLSYAGQLAKNIQYF. CDR3 coding DNA: TGTGCCAGCAGCTTAAGTTATGCGGGGCAACTAGCCAAAAACATTCAGTACTTC.

This clonotype has ten or more counts. The V gene is TRBV9, the J gene TRBJ2-7; 9 nucleotides agree with TRBD2. This CDR3 contains 14 residues. V shed 2 bases and J 3 bases; nucleotides not matched to a gene: 3. Germline CDR1 SGDLS, CDR2 YYNGEE. The CDR3 spells CASSVGTSHYEQYF. DNA of the CDR3: TGTGCCAGCAGCGTCGGGACTAGCCACTACGAGCAGTACTTC.

In its sample, this clonotype was seen once. The chain uses TRBV15 and TRBJ1-5; TRBD1 is a possible D gene (6 bases). The germline V gene encodes CDR1 LNHNV and CDR2 YYDKDF (reference sequence). The ends were cut back, 2 bases at V and 4 bases at J, with 15 bases in the middle. The CDR3 has 16 amino acids. The CDR3 sequence is CATSRSAGGTNQPQHF. The DNA of the CDR3 is TGTGCCACCAGCAGATCAGCGGGGGGGACAAATCAGCCCCAGCATTTT.

This clonotype was counted between two and nine times. The rearrangement uses TRBV5-4 and TRBJ2-1; the match to TRBD2 covers 10 bases. The trim removed 4 bases at V and 4 bases at J, leaving 11 bases unmatched. The CDR3 totals 17 residues. Per germline, CDR1 SGHNT and CDR2 YYREEE (reference sequence). The CDR3: CASSLGTSGGAYNEQFF. In DNA, the CDR3 is TGTGCCAGCAGCCTGGGGACCAGCGGGGGGGCGTACAATGAGCAGTTCTTC.

This clonotype was observed at least ten times. This chain uses TRBV15 with TRBJ1-6; possible D gene TRBD1, 6 bases. CDR1 is LNHNV and CDR2 is YYDKDF in the germline V gene (reference sequence). The CDR3 loop spans 17 amino acids. The V gene lost 1 base and the J gene lost 9 bases, with 19 bases spanning the gap. The CDR3 sequence: CATSRGGQSLSGSPLHF. CDR3 sequence (DNA): TGTGCCACCAGCAGAGGAGGACAGTCCCTCTCCGGTTCACCCCTCCACTTT.

The chain recombines TRBV11-2 with TRBJ1-4, with unresolved D. This CDR3 is 13 amino acids long. Trimming removed 1 base at V and 4 bases at J, with 4 bases between. Germline V gene lookup returns CDR1 SGHAT and CDR2 FQNNGV. The CDR3 loop is CASSLGLNEKLFF. Here the CDR3 DNA reads TGTGCCAGCAGCTTAGGCCTTAATGAAAAACTGTTTTTT.

This clonotype was seen a handful of times. V is TRBV28 and J is TRBJ1-3; D is unclear. This CDR3 has 12 residues. The V and J ends lost 5 bases and 3 bases respectively, with 5 bases between them. The germline V gene encodes CDR1 MDHEN and CDR2 SYDVKM. CDR3 loop: CASSSNGNTIYF. In nucleotides, the CDR3 is TGTGCCAGCAGTAGCAATGGAAACACCATATATTTT.

This clonotype was recorded a few times. The chain employs TRBV18 and TRBJ2-1; possible D gene TRBD2, 6 bases. Germline CDR1 reads KGHSH; CDR2 reads LQKENI. The CDR3 is made up of 13 amino acids. V was shortened by 6 bases and J by 4 bases, with 10 bases between the two germline ends. CDR3 sequence: CASSGSGYNEQFF. CDR3 DNA: TGTGCCAGCTCTGGTAGCGGTTACAATGAGCAGTTCTTC.

The gene calls are TRBV20-1 and TRBJ1-4, with a weak D call TRBD1 (5 bases). CDR1 is DFQATT, CDR2 SNEGSKA, per germline (reference sequence). With 6 bases removed from V and 2 bases from J, the gap between germline ends came to 22 bases. This CDR3 spans 17 amino acids. The DNA for the CDR3 is TGCAGTGCCACCGCGGGGACTTTCGGAGCCACTAATGAAAAACTGTTTTTT. It specifies CSATAGTFGATNEKLFF.

This clonotype was counted ten times or more. The V and J genes are TRBV12-3 or TRBV12-4 and TRBJ2-1; D is undetermined. The CDR3 runs to 10 residues. Trimming took off 3 bases at V and 7 bases at J, with 1 base between the two ends. The CDR3: CASSLNEQFF. CDR3 coding DNA: TGTGCCAGCAGTTTGAATGAGCAGTTCTTC.

V gene TRBV12-3 or TRBV12-4 combines with J gene TRBJ2-3; tentative D call: TRBD1 (6 bases). Trimming left V 4 bases short and J 2 bases short, with 10 bases between. The CDR3 extends over 14 amino acids. In DNA, the CDR3 is TGTGCCAGCAGTTCCAGGGGCGACACAGATACGCAGTATTTT. It specifies CASSSRGDTDTQYF.

This chain connects TRBV12-3 or TRBV12-4 to TRBJ2-6; TRBD1 aligns across 10 bases. Unmatched junction bases numbered 6, after V lost 6 bases and J lost 1 base. The CDR3 runs to 17 residues. CDR3 sequence reads: CASSRGQGESGANVLTF. CDR3 DNA sequence: TGTGCCAGCAGCCGTGGACAGGGGGAGTCTGGGGCCAACGTCCTGACTTTC.

The chain recombines TRBV20-1 with TRBJ2-1; TRBD1 might be the D (5 bases). Germline CDR1 and CDR2: DFQATT and SNEGSKA (reference sequence). The CDR3 is 14 residues long. V was pared by 5 bases and J by 6 bases, with 17 bases between. The CDR3 region is CSALAQAGVNEQFF. CDR3 nucleotides: TGCAGTGCTTTGGCACAGGCTGGGGTCAATGAGCAGTTCTTC.

The chain uses TRBV28 and TRBJ2-4; D unclear. Germline V CDR1 and CDR2: MDHEN, SYDVKM. The CDR3 has 14 amino acids. V was pared by 7 bases and J by 0 bases, with 10 bases between. The CDR3 loop reads CASTRDLAKNIQYF. The DNA for the CDR3 is TGTGCCAGCACCCGTGACTTAGCCAAAAACATTCAGTACTTC.

About this clonotype: A clone one base away is much larger, so this may be a read error. This chain links TRBV29-1 with TRBJ2-5, with TRBD2 matching over 13 bases. CDR3 length: 13 amino acids. Looked up from germline, CDR1 is SQVTM and CDR2 is ANQGSEA. CDR3 sequence (DNA): TGCGGCGTTAGACTAGCGGGGGGAGAGACCCAGTACTTC. As protein: CGVRLAGGETQYF.

The rearrangement links TRBV10-3 to TRBJ2-7, with 14 bases lining up with TRBD2. Germline V lookup: CDR1 ENHRY, CDR2 SYGVKD. CDR3 length: 18 amino acids. J lost 5 bases, V lost 0 bases, and 9 bases had no gene match. Here the CDR3 reads CAISESIDPGLAGDEQYF. The CDR3 DNA reads TGTGCCATCAGTGAGTCGATCGACCCGGGACTAGCGGGGGACGAGCAGTACTTC.

The sample holds a few counts of this clonotype. V usage is TRBV20-1 and J usage is TRBJ2-2; D is perhaps TRBD1 or TRBD2 (5 bases each). Germline V gene sequence: CDR1 DFQATT, CDR2 SNEGSKA (reference sequence). Trimming took 6 bases from V and 4 from J, leaving 12 bases between them. The CDR3 sequence is 13 residues long. CDR3 loop: CSAFGGSTGELFF. DNA of the CDR3: TGCAGTGCCTTTGGGGGTAGCACCGGGGAGCTGTTTTTT.

The chain carries TRBV12-3 or TRBV12-4 and TRBJ2-1, with TRBD2 matching over 14 bases. V lost 7 bases, J lost 0 bases, and 8 bases stayed unmatched. The CDR3 runs to 18 residues. DNA for the CDR3: TGTGCCAGCACCCTCGGGACTAGCGGGGGACCCTCCTACAATGAGCAGTTCTTC. It is translated as CASTLGTSGGPSYNEQFF.

This clonotype was counted a few times. J is TRBJ1-4 and V is TRBV7-2, with D hard to call. The V end was cut by 2 bases, the J end by 7 bases, with 14 bases between. This CDR3 spans 15 amino acids. The germline CDR1 and CDR2 sequences are SGHTA and FQGNSA. CDR3 DNA sequence: TGTGCCAGCAGCTTATCTCCCACCTGGGGTGAAAAACTGTTTTTT. Translating it yields CASSLSPTWGEKLFF.